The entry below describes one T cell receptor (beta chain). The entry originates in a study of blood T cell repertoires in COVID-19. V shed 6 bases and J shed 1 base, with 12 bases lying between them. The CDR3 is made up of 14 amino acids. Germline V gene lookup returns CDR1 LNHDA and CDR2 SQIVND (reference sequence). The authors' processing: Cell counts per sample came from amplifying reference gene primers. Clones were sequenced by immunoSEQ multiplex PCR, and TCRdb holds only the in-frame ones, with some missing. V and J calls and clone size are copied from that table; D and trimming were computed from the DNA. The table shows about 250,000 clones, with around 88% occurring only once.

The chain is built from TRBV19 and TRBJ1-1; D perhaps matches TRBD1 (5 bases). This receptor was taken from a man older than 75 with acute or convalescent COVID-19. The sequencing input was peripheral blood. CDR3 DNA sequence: TGTGCCAGTAGCCCTTACAGGAGGAACACTGAAGCTTTCTTT. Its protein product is CASSPYRRNTEAFF.